This TCR beta chain emerged from a study of shared clonotypes between healthy human individuals (dated by TCRdb to the early 2020s). About the study as a whole: A couple of women and a few men aged 18 to 49 years were included in the cohort. Per donor, leukapheresis produced somewhere between about 0.9 and 9.5 billion PBMCs. To increase sequencing depth and limit assay-specific biases, different laboratories used diverse techniques to prepare libraries and sequence TCR repertoires. Blood TCR repertoires of a handful of healthy adults were deeply sequenced to estimate repertoire size and the extent of clonotype sharing between individuals.

With regard to this clone: It lacks a known antigen. No base quality information exists; no much larger clone differs at one position.

Broad study findings and their caveats: Because the study included only a small number of donors, the genetic and exposure-history diversity represented was limited. Pairwise subsampling indicated that sequencing depth was expected to affect the degree of clonotype sharing among donors. Sampling was restricted to blood, and TCR repertoires in tissue are likely to differ from TCR repertoires in blood.

Using the deep immunoSEQ assay, TCR CDR3 regions were amplified from genomic DNA by multiplex PCR. Extracted genomic DNA from each cell subset was spread evenly across all wells of several immunoSEQ 96-well plates, with each plate serving as a replicate. For unsorted PBMC, around 310 ng of genomic DNA, equivalent to around 30,000 T cell genomes, went into each replicate PCR. Ten immunoSEQ deep assay plates were used to sequence the unsorted PBMC genomic DNA. Purified libraries were quantified with a Qubit 3.0 fluorometer, sized on a Bioanalyzer 2100, and re-quantified with the KAPA Library Quantification kit. Every immunoSEQ 96-well plate was sequenced on a dedicated single-read 150-cycle Illumina NextSeq 550 flow cell. The authors' pipeline ran thus. Because only junctional sequences without quality scores were contained in the immunoSEQ output, filtering matching that applied to full-length reads could not be performed. Sequences were annotated with PyIR, a Python wrapper for IgBLAST v1.9, using IMGT germline references to assign V/J genes and CDR3. Reads were removed for weak V/J assignments (E-value above 1e-6), missing CDR3, stop codons, out-of-frame junctions, or ambiguous translated residues. V3J clonotypes were defined as sequences sharing the same inferred V gene, J gene, and CDR3 amino acid sequence. To compute the percentage overlap between repertoires, the number of shared unique clonotypes was divided by the size of the smaller repertoire. Three approaches were used to assess repertoire richness: RTK rarefaction, the Chao1 estimator, and Recon v2.1 estimates of unobserved clonotypes. Drawn from immuneACCESS, this table holds only the in-frame rearrangements with V and J called that TCRdb kept. Clones are partly lost; checked studies trace under half to an unresolved V gene and leave the rest unexplained. That table is the source of V, J and clone size, and D and trimming were worked out from the DNA. A total of around 500,000 clones appear in this sample, roughly 80% of them only once. The ten largest make up 10% to 15% of the sample.

The donors were healthy, HIV-negative adults with no recently reported acute infections or vaccinations. Only Caucasian adults living in Nashville, Tennessee, USA were represented among the donors. In the unsorted samples, tens of millions of PBMCs were counted, and genomic DNA was extracted using the QIAamp DNA Blood Mini kit. Blood was collected by leukapheresis, and PBMCs were isolated by Ficoll-Histopaque density gradient centrifugation and then cryopreserved in liquid nitrogen vapor phase. After removal of 4 bases from V and 3 bases from J, the junction retains 5 bases not matched to a gene. From a lookup of the germline V gene, CDR1 and CDR2 are MDHEN and SYDVKM. Spanning cysteine to phenylalanine, the CDR3 consists of 14 amino acids. The only DNA kept is the CDR3, 42 bases in frame from the first base.

This TCR derives from a woman aged 40 to 50 in good health. Some clones in this sample may be carry-over from other donors' samples. Here the chain combines TRBV28 and TRBJ2-7; 8 central bases correspond to TRBD2. Input material: PBMCs. The DNA is TGTGCCAGCAGTTCCCGGACTAGCATCTACGAGCAGTACTTC. This sequence encodes CASSSRTSIYEQYF.